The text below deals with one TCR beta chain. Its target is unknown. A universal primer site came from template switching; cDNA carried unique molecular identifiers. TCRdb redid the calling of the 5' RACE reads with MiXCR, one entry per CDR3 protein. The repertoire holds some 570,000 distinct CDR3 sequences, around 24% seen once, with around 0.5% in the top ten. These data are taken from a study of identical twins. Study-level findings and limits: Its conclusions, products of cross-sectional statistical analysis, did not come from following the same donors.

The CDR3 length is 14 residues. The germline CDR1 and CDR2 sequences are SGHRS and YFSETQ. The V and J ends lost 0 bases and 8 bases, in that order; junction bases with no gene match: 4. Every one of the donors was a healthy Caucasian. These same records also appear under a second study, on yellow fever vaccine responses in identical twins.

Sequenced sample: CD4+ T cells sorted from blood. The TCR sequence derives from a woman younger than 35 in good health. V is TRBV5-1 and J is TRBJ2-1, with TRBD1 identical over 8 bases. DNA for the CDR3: TGCGCCAGCAGCTTGGCCCAGGGGGCCTATGAGCAGTTCTTC. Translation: CASSLAQGAYEQFF.